These 11 T cell receptor beta chains were all obtained from the same sample, sequenced in a study of OX40 agonist ivuxolimab in advanced cancers. The table came from immunoSEQ multiplex PCR; TCRdb's copy has only in-frame clones and leaves some out. The repertoire includes tens of thousands of clones, roughly 90% of them detected once, and over 7.5% sits in the top ten. This material consisted of CD4+ or CD8+ T cells sorted from blood, taken in a trial of the OX40 agonist ivuxolimab. These receptors originate from an adult with an advanced solid tumor such as melanoma, head and neck, liver or kidney cancer.

The chain uses TRBV19 and TRBJ2-6, with D possibly called TRBD1 or TRBD2 (5 bases each). Germline V CDR1 and CDR2: LNHDA, SQIVND (reference sequence). CDR3 length equals 15 residues. Deletions cut 3 bases from V and 4 bases from J, with 10 bases between. Here the CDR3 DNA reads TGTGCCAGTAGTATCGGGGCTACGGGGGCCAACGTCCTGACTTTC. This encodes CASSIGATGANVLTF.

This chain links TRBV10-2 with TRBJ1-1; D unclear. V lost 2 bases and J 4 bases, leaving 8 bases between the germline ends. The CDR3 sequence is 13 residues long. In germline, CDR1 is WSHSY, CDR2 SAAADI. CDR3 sequence reads: CASSEMAVTEAFF. The CDR3 DNA sequence: TGCGCCAGCAGTGAGATGGCAGTCACTGAAGCTTTCTTT.

This rearrangement joins TRBV2 to TRBJ1-1; D remains unclear. V lost 3 bases and J lost 6, with 20 bases in between. Germline-derived CDR1 and CDR2 are SNHLY and FYNNEI. The CDR3 totals 16 residues. The DNA of the CDR3 is TGTGCCAGCAGTGATTGGTTTAGCGACGCGAAGGCTGAAGCTTTCTTT. Encoded protein: CASSDWFSDAKAEAFF.

V is TRBV4-2 and J is TRBJ2-2, with D possibly TRBD1 on 5 matching bases. The CDR3 has 15 amino acids. Germline V CDR1 and CDR2: LGHNA, YNFKEQ. Trimming removed 1 base from V and 5 bases from J, with 11 bases in between. CDR3 in DNA: TGTGCCAGCAGCCAAGGCCAGGGCCTGACCGGGGAGCTGTTTTTT. As protein: CASSQGQGLTGELFF.

V is TRBV7-2 and J is TRBJ1-4; maybe TRBD1 (6 bases). Per germline, CDR1 SGHTA and CDR2 FQGNSA. The CDR3 has 17 residues. Trimming pared 1 base from V and 5 bases from J, leaving 17 bases between. The CDR3 here is CASSLGQVGGPNEKLFF. CDR3 coding DNA: TGTGCCAGCAGCTTAGGGCAGGTGGGGGGCCCCAATGAAAAACTGTTTTTT.

About this clone: A junction end diverges from the germline sequence, so it may reflect a read error. The chain is built from TRBV7-9 and TRBJ2-4; 7 bases agree with TRBD1. The germline V gene has CDR1 SEHNR and CDR2 FQNEAQ (reference sequence). The CDR3 loop spans 14 amino acids. The DNA for the CDR3 is TGTGCCAGCAACTTACAGGGGTTGGAAAACATTCAGTACTTC. It specifies CASNLQGLENIQYF.

The chain employs TRBV9 and TRBJ2-3; 9 bases agree with TRBD2. Germline V lookup: CDR1 SGDLS, CDR2 YYNGEE. After removal of 0 bases from V and 4 bases from J, the junction contained 6 bases not matched to a gene. The CDR3 sequence is 16 residues long. CDR3 protein: CASSVVAGGPPDTQYF. In DNA form, the CDR3 reads TGTGCCAGCAGCGTAGTCGCGGGGGGGCCCCCAGATACGCAGTATTTT.

This chain uses TRBV9 with TRBJ2-7; 8 bases are a match to TRBD1. This CDR3 contains 15 residues. The ends lost 2 bases at V and 2 bases at J; junction bases unmatched: 6. Per the germline V gene, CDR1 is SGDLS and CDR2 is YYNGEE. The CDR3 DNA is TGTGCCAGCAGCGTTTCGGGACAGGCTACCTACGAGCAGTACTTC. Protein: CASSVSGQATYEQYF. Full variable domain (remainder filled in from reference TRBV9 and TRBJ2-7): DSGVTQTPKHLITATGQRVTLRCSPRSGDLSVYWYQQSLDQGLQFLIQYYNGEERAKGNILERFSAQQFPDLHSELNLSSLELGDSALYFCASSVSGQATYEQYFGPGTRLTVT.

The chain couples TRBV7-9 to TRBJ2-7, with 10 bases lining up with TRBD1. The junction had 3 bases not matched to a gene; V was cut back by 4 bases and J by 3 bases. This CDR3 region has 14 residues. Per germline, CDR1 SEHNR and CDR2 FQNEAQ (reference sequence). Here the CDR3 DNA reads TGTGCCAGCAGCTCGGACAGGGGGAGCTACGAGCAGTACTTC. Translating gives CASSSDRGSYEQYF. The full variable domain, completed using reference TRBV7-9 and TRBJ2-7, is DTGVSQNPRHKITKRGQNVTFRCDPISEHNRLYWYRQTLGQGPEFLTYFQNEAQLEKSRLLSDRFSAERPKGSFSTLEIQRTEQGDSAMYLCASSSDRGSYEQYFGPGTRLTVT.

Only one count was recorded for this clone. The chain combines TRBV6-5 with TRBJ1-1, with 8 bases identical to TRBD1. The CDR3 totals 15 residues. Germline lookup yields CDR1 MNHEY and CDR2 SVGAGI. The junction had 8 bases not matched to a gene; V was cut back by 2 bases and J by 6 bases. The CDR3 region has the DNA TGTGCCAGCAGTTACCAGGGCAGGGGGCGGGCTGAAGCTTTCTTT. It yields the protein CASSYQGRGRAEAFF.

The rearrangement links TRBV4-3 to TRBJ2-1; 8 bases map to TRBD2. The CDR3 runs 15 residues. The ends lost 4 bases at V and 4 bases at J; junction bases unmatched: 6. CDR1 LGHNA and CDR2 YSLEER come from the germline V gene. CDR3 coding DNA: TGCGCCAGCAGCCCCGGGACTAGGGGGTACAATGAGCAGTTCTTC. Its protein is CASSPGTRGYNEQFF.